This passage covers 31 T cell receptor beta chains from one sample sequenced in a study of blood T cell repertoires in COVID-19. Assay: immunoSEQ multiplex PCR; the TCRdb copy retains only in-frame clones and omits some. The data show about 240,000 clones, just under 85% seen once. The source material was peripheral blood. All receptors derive from a woman aged 80 or over with acute or convalescent COVID-19.

The chain couples TRBV19 to TRBJ1-2; TRBD1 matches at 7 bases. The CDR3 covers 13 residues. Germline CDR1 LNHDA, CDR2 SQIVND (reference sequence). V was pared by 7 bases and J by 2 bases, with 4 bases of the junction left unmatched. The CDR3 DNA sequence: TGTGCCAGTACCGTGACAGGGAACTATGGCTACACCTTC. Amino acids: CASTVTGNYGYTF. Full variable domain (rest looked up from reference TRBV19 and TRBJ1-2): DGGITQSPKYLFRKEGQNVTLSCEQNLNHDAMYWYRQDPGQGLRLIYYSQIVNDFQKGDIAEGYSVSREKKESFPLTVTSAQKNPTAFYLCASTVTGNYGYTFGSGTRLTVV.

A few counts support this clone. This rearrangement joins TRBV3-1 (or the pseudogene TRBV3-2) to TRBJ1-6; TRBD1 matches at 7 bases. Germline V lookup: CDR1 LGHDT, CDR2 YNNKEL (reference sequence). Germline trimming cut 0 bases from V and 7 bases from J; bases unmatched to any gene: 15. The length of the CDR3 is 19 residues. The CDR3 DNA reads as TGTGCCAGCAGCCAAGAAAGGAGGGGGCCGGGATGGAGAAATTCACCCCTCCACTTT. The encoded protein is CASSQERRGPGWRNSPLHF.

This chain links TRBV29-1 with TRBJ1-1, with 8 bases identical to TRBD1. The CDR3 is 13 residues long. CDR1 and CDR2 (germline): SQVTM, ANQGSEA. The CDR3 nucleotides are TGCGGAGGGACAGGACTCATGAACACTGAAGCTTTCTTT. As protein: CGGTGLMNTEAFF.

This clone was counted a few times. This chain's CDR3 is CASSLTGLNYGYTF. As DNA, the CDR3 is TGTGCCAGCAGCTTGACAGGCCTGAACTATGGCTACACCTTC. The V gene is TRBV5-4, the J gene TRBJ1-2; possible D gene TRBD1, 5 bases. V was clipped by 1 base and J by 2 bases, with 9 bases between them. Per germline, CDR1 SGHNT and CDR2 YYREEE (reference sequence). The CDR3 consists of 14 residues.

This chain links TRBV4-1 with TRBJ2-3, with TRBD2 as a possible D gene (6 bases). There are 13 residues in the CDR3. Germline loops: CDR1 MGHRA, CDR2 YSYEKL. The V gene lost 4 bases and the J gene lost 9 bases, with 14 bases spanning the gap. The CDR3 here is CASSPAGGGTQYF. The CDR3 nucleotides read TGCGCCAGCAGCCCCGCCGGGGGAGGAACGCAGTATTTT.

This chain connects TRBV27 to TRBJ2-7; D is unclear. Between the trimmed V and J ends, which lost 5 bases and 2 bases, there was a span of 13 bases. This CDR3 comprises 14 residues. Per germline, CDR1 MNHEY and CDR2 SMNVEV (reference sequence). The CDR3 region is CASSPSRQAYEQYF. DNA of the CDR3: TGTGCCAGCAGTCCTTCCCGACAAGCCTACGAGCAGTACTTC.

The chain combines TRBV5-8 with TRBJ1-1; D call uncertain. The germline V and J ends were trimmed by 0 bases and 11 bases, with 14 bases remaining between them. Germline CDR1 is SGHTS and CDR2 is YDEGEE. This CDR3 is 13 amino acids long. The DNA of the CDR3 is TGTGCCAGCAGCTTGGAAGGGCATCGAGGGGCTTTCTTT. It is translated as CASSLEGHRGAFF.

J is TRBJ2-7 and V is TRBV18; 10 bases match TRBD1. Per germline, CDR1 KGHSH and CDR2 LQKENI. There are 15 residues in the CDR3. After removal of 2 bases from V and 0 bases from J, the junction contained 1 base not matched to a gene. CDR3 nucleotides: TGTGCCAGCTCACCAGGGACAGGGGTCTCCTACGAGCAGTACTTC. Translated: CASSPGTGVSYEQYF.

The chain is built from TRBV2 and TRBJ1-5; TRBD1 agrees at 9 bases. The CDR3 is 15 amino acids. Trimming at V came to 7 bases and at J to 0 bases, leaving 4 bases not matched to a gene. Germline V gives CDR1 SNHLY, CDR2 FYNNEI. The CDR3 bases are TGTGCCAGCACTCAGGACAGGGGTAGCAATCAGCCCCAGCATTTT. Encoded protein: CASTQDRGSNQPQHF.

The chain carries TRBV11-3 and TRBJ1-3, with D possibly TRBD1 on 5 matching bases. Germline-derived CDR1 and CDR2 are SGHNT and YENEEA. CDR3 length equals 15 residues. V lost 8 bases and J 2 bases, leaving 16 bases between the germline ends. CDR3 region: CASSPGQGAGNTIYF. The CDR3 region has the DNA TGTGCCAGCTCCCCGGGTCAAGGGGCTGGAAACACCATATATTTT.

The chain has TRBV30 and TRBJ1-6; unclear D gene. The V end lost 3 bases, the J end lost 6 bases, and 21 bases lay between the germline ends. The CDR3 extends over 17 amino acids. Germline-derived CDR1 and CDR2 are GTSNPN and SVGIG (reference sequence). The chain's CDR3 is CAWRAGGGFGGNSPLHF. DNA of the CDR3: TGTGCCTGGAGAGCGGGTGGAGGGTTTGGAGGTAATTCACCCCTCCACTTT.

To note about this clone: Other DNA variants within this sample encode the same CDR3. The rearrangement joins TRBV6-1 to TRBJ1-5; 8 nucleotides line up with TRBD1. The length of the CDR3 is 15 residues. V shed 1 base, J shed 1 base, and the junction held 0 bases outside the gene matches. The V gene's germline CDR1 is MNHNS and CDR2 SASEGT. The CDR3 DNA follows: TGTGCCAGCAGTGAAGGGACAGGGAGCAATCAGCCCCAGCATTTT. Translation: CASSEGTGSNQPQHF.

Here the CDR3 reads CASSSSSPGITHISLSYEQYF. CDR3 DNA sequence: TGTGCCAGCTCAAGCTCGTCTCCCGGGATTACCCATATTAGTCTCTCCTACGAGCAGTACTTC. The V gene is TRBV18, the J gene TRBJ2-7; D possibly corresponds to TRBD2 (5 bases). This CDR3 has 21 amino acids. Trimming removed 5 bases from V and 0 bases from J, with 32 bases in between. Germline lookup yields CDR1 KGHSH and CDR2 LQKENI.

The chain carries TRBV7-9 and TRBJ1-2; D is possibly TRBD1 (6 bases). CDR1 is SEHNR, CDR2 FQNEAQ, per germline (reference sequence). The CDR3 length is 12 residues. The V and J ends lost 1 base and 10 bases respectively, with 10 bases between them. CDR3: CASSLEYRDYTF. CDR3 sequence (DNA): TGTGCCAGCAGCTTAGAGTACAGGGACTACACCTTC.

The gene calls are TRBV2 and TRBJ2-7; D perhaps matches TRBD1 (5 bases). Germline values: CDR1 SNHLY, CDR2 FYNNEI. Trimming shortened V by 7 bases and J by 3 bases, and 10 bases separated the two germline ends. The CDR3 extends over 12 amino acids. In nucleotides, the CDR3 is TGTGCCAGCACCCAACAGGTCTACGAGCAGTACTTC. Translated, it gives CASTQQVYEQYF.

The chain is built from TRBV19 and TRBJ1-3; D is undetermined. The CDR3 has 15 residues. Germline values: CDR1 LNHDA, CDR2 SQIVND (reference sequence). Trimming took off 6 bases at V and 0 bases at J, with 12 bases between the two ends. This CDR3 reads CASSLAGNSGNTIYF. CDR3 bases: TGTGCCAGTAGCCTCGCGGGCAACTCTGGAAACACCATATATTTT.

The J gene is TRBJ2-7, the V gene TRBV4-1; the D is unclear. V was trimmed by 1 base and J by 5 bases, leaving 12 bases between them. Germline CDR1 is MGHRA and CDR2 is YSYEKL. CDR3 length equals 14 residues. CDR3 amino acids: CASSQGHFTDEQYF. The CDR3 DNA reads as TGCGCCAGCAGCCAAGGGCACTTTACAGACGAGCAGTACTTC.

The chain employs TRBV18 and TRBJ1-5; D perhaps matches TRBD1 (5 bases). Germline V gene data show CDR1 as KGHSH and CDR2 as LQKENI. The V end lost 3 bases, the J end lost 4 bases, and 13 bases lay between the germline ends. The CDR3 consists of 15 residues. The CDR3 sequence is CASSPPGISNQPQHF. As DNA, the CDR3 is TGTGCCAGCTCACCCCCAGGGATCTCTAATCAGCCCCAGCATTTT. The full variable domain, its missing parts supplied by reference TRBV18 and TRBJ1-5, is NAGVMQNPRHLVRRRGQEARLRCSPMKGHSHVYWYRQLPEEGLKFMVYLQKENIIDESGMPKERFSAEFPKEGPSILRIQQVVRGDSAAYFCASSPPGISNQPQHFGDGTRLSIL.

The rearrangement links TRBV7-9 to TRBJ2-1; 10 positions agree with TRBD2. The CDR3 runs 13 residues. V shed 6 bases and J 9 bases; nucleotides not matched to a gene: 5. Germline CDR1 is SEHNR and CDR2 is FQNEAQ (reference sequence). CDR3 sequence reads: CASRAGGRSEQFF. The CDR3 DNA reads TGTGCCAGCAGAGCGGGGGGGCGTAGTGAGCAGTTCTTC. Together with reference TRBV7-9 and TRBJ2-1, the CDR3 gives the full variable domain: DTGVSQNPRHKITKRGQNVTFRCDPISEHNRLYWYRQTLGQGPEFLTYFQNEAQLEKSRLLSDRFSAERPKGSFSTLEIQRTEQGDSAMYLCASRAGGRSEQFFGPGTRLTVL.

The chain uses TRBV5-1 and TRBJ1-2, with unresolved D. V lost 0 bases, J lost 4 bases, and 4 bases lay in between. From germline, CDR1 is SGHRS and CDR2 YFSETQ. The CDR3 contains 12 residues. The CDR3 nucleotides are TGCGCCAGCAGCTTGGACGGCTATGGCTACACCTTC. Its translation is CASSLDGYGYTF.

V usage is TRBV28 and J usage is TRBJ1-2, with TRBD1 as a possible D gene (5 bases). Germline CDR1 is MDHEN and CDR2 is SYDVKM. The CDR3 runs 12 residues. Trimming took 4 bases from V and 8 from J, leaving 11 bases between them. The CDR3: CASSSWGGGYTF. CDR3 bases: TGTGCCAGCAGTTCCTGGGGCGGAGGCTACACCTTC.

This rearrangement joins TRBV28 to TRBJ2-7; perhaps TRBD1 as D (6 bases). Germline loops: CDR1 MDHEN, CDR2 SYDVKM. The CDR3 totals 15 residues. The V end lost 6 bases, the J end lost 2 bases, and 17 bases lay between the germline ends. CDR3 region: CASSTPRTVPYEQYF. CDR3 coding DNA: TGTGCCAGCAGCACCCCCCGGACAGTCCCCTACGAGCAGTACTTC.

V gene TRBV4-2 combines with J gene TRBJ2-1, with TRBD2 as a possible D gene (7 bases). V was clipped by 0 bases and J by 1 base, with 16 bases between them. The CDR3 is made up of 18 amino acids. CDR1 and CDR2 from the germline V gene are LGHNA and YNFKEQ. The chain's CDR3 is CASSQDGRGGLSYNEQFF. The DNA of the CDR3 is TGTGCCAGCAGCCAAGATGGGAGGGGGGGCCTTTCCTACAATGAGCAGTTCTTC.

This chain joins TRBV3-1 (or the pseudogene TRBV3-2) and TRBJ2-3; D is possibly TRBD1 (6 bases). In germline, CDR1 is LGHDT, CDR2 YNNKEL (reference sequence). There are 17 residues in the CDR3. V was trimmed by 5 bases and J by 0 bases, leaving 18 bases between them. The chain's CDR3 is CASSSYLTGPSTDTQYF. The CDR3 DNA reads TGTGCCAGCAGCTCCTACCTGACAGGCCCGAGCACAGATACGCAGTATTTT.

There are a few counts of this clone. V usage is TRBV10-3 and J usage is TRBJ2-6; TRBD1 matches 7 bases. The germline CDR1 and CDR2 sequences are ENHRY and SYGVKD. V lost 9 bases to trimming and J lost 4 bases; unmatched junction nucleotides: 3. This CDR3 is built from 13 residues. This chain's CDR3 is CAITGAGANVLTF. The CDR3 region has the DNA TGTGCCATTACAGGGGCCGGGGCCAACGTCCTGACTTTC.

This chain uses TRBV27 with TRBJ1-6; D gene ambiguous. CDR3 size: 17 residues. Trimming removed 5 bases from V and 0 bases from J, with 14 bases in between. CDR1 is MNHEY and CDR2 is SMNVEV in the germline V gene (reference sequence). The CDR3 nucleotides are TGTGCCAGCAGTATAAAGTCCCTAAGCTCCTATAATTCACCCCTCCACTTT. Encoded protein: CASSIKSLSSYNSPLHF.

CDR3 region: CASRGTGLVADEQYF. The CDR3 nucleotides read TGCGCCAGCAGAGGGACAGGACTAGTCGCGGACGAGCAGTACTTC. V and J are TRBV10-2 and TRBJ2-7; possible D gene TRBD1, 8 bases. CDR1 WSHSY and CDR2 SAAADI come from the germline V gene. The V end lost 6 bases, the J end lost 5 bases, and 20 bases lay between the germline ends. This CDR3 comprises 15 residues.

J is TRBJ1-1 and V is TRBV10-3; TRBD1 aligns across 9 bases. Unmatched junction bases numbered 4, after V lost 5 bases and J lost 0 bases. Germline CDR1 ENHRY, CDR2 SYGVKD. The CDR3 covers 15 residues. CDR3 amino acids: CAISRTGDLNTEAFF. The CDR3 DNA reads as TGTGCCATCAGTCGGACAGGGGACTTGAACACTGAAGCTTTCTTT.

The rearrangement links TRBV11-2 to TRBJ2-7; D not certain. Germline CDR1 SGHAT, CDR2 FQNNGV. The CDR3 totals 15 residues. V was trimmed by 1 base and J by 0 bases, leaving 10 bases between them. The CDR3 coding sequence is TGTGCCAGCAGCTTAGGAGTGCGTAGCTCCTACGAGCAGTACTTC. It yields the protein CASSLGVRSSYEQYF.

The chain combines TRBV7-9 with TRBJ1-4; TRBD1 aligns across 7 bases. This CDR3 region has 16 residues. Germline V gene lookup returns CDR1 SEHNR and CDR2 FQNEAQ (reference sequence). With V trimmed by 3 bases and J by 4 bases, 8 bases remained unmatched. CDR3 DNA: TGTGCCAGCAGCTTGAGTACAGGGGCGGATAATGAAAAACTGTTTTTT. Translating gives CASSLSTGADNEKLFF.

J is TRBJ1-1 and V is TRBV29-1; no clear D. Germline V gene data show CDR1 as SQVTM and CDR2 as ANQGSEA. The CDR3 runs 11 residues. Trimming removed 6 bases at V and 3 bases at J, with 8 bases between. The CDR3 bases are TGCAGCGTGTGGGCCTACACTGAAGCTTTCTTT. Amino acid sequence: CSVWAYTEAFF.